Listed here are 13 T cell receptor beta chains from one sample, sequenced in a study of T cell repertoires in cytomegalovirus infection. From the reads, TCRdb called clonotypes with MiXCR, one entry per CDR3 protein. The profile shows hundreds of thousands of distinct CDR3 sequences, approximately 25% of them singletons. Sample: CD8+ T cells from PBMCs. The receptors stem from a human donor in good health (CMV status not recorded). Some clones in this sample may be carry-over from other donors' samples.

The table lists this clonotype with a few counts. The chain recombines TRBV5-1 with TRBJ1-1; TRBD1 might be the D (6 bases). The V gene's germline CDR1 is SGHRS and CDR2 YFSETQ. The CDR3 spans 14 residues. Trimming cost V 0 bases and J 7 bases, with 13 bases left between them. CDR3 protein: CASSLDRTVLEAFF. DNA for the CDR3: TGCGCCAGCAGCTTGGATAGGACAGTCCTTGAAGCTTTCTTT.

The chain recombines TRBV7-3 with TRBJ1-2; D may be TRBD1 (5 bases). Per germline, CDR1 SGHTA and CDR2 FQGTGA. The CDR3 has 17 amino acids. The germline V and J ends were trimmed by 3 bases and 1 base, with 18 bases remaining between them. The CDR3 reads CASSLGGRNEINYGYTF. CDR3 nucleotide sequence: TGTGCCAGCAGCTTGGGGGGACGGAATGAAATTAACTATGGCTACACCTTC.

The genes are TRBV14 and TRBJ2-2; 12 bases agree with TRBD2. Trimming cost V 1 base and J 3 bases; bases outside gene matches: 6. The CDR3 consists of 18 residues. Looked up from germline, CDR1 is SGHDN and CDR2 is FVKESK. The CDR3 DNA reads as TGTGCCAGCAGCCAAGTCCCTAGCGGGGGGGCTTACACCGGGGAGCTGTTTTTT. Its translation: CASSQVPSGGAYTGELFF.

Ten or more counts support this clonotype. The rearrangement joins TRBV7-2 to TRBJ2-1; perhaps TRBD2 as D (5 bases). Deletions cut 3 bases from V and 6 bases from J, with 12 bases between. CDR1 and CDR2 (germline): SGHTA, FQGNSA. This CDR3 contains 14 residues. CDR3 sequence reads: CASSFTRSLNEQFF. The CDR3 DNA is TGTGCCAGCAGCTTTACTAGATCCCTCAATGAGCAGTTCTTC.

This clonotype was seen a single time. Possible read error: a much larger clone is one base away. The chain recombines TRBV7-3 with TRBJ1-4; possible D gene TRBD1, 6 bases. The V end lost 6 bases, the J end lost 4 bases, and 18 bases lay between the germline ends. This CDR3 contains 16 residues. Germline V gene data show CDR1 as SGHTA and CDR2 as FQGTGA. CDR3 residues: CASRPRDMGSNEKLFF. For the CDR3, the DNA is TGTGCCAGCAGACCCCGGGACATGGGGAGTAATGAAAAACTGTTTTTT.

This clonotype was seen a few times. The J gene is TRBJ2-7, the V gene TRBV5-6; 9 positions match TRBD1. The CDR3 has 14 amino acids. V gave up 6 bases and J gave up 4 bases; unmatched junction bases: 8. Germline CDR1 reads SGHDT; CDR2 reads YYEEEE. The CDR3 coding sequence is TGTGCCAGCAACTCCGGGACAGGGTGGTACGAGCAGTACTTC. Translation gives CASNSGTGWYEQYF.

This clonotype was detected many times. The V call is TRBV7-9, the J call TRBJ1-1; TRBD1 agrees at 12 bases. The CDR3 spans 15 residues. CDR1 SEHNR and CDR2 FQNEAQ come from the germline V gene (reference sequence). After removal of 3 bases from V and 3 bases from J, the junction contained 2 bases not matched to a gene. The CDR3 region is CASSLGTGGDTEAFF. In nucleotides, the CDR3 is TGTGCCAGCAGCTTGGGGACAGGGGGCGACACTGAAGCTTTCTTT. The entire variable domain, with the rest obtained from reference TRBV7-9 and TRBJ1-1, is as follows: DTGVSQNPRHKITKRGQNVTFRCDPISEHNRLYWYRQTLGQGPEFLTYFQNEAQLEKSRLLSDRFSAERPKGSFSTLEIQRTEQGDSAMYLCASSLGTGGDTEAFFGQGTRLTVV.

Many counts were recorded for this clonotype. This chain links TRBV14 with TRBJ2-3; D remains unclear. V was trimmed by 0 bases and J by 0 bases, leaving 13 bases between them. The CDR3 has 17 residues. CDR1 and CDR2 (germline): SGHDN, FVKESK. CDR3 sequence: CASSQESYPLSTDTQYF. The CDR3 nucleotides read TGTGCCAGCAGCCAAGAGAGCTACCCTCTGAGCACAGATACGCAGTATTTT. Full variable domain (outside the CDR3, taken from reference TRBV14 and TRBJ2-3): EAGVTQFPSHSVIEKGQTVTLRCDPISGHDNLYWYRRVMGKEIKFLLHFVKESKQDESGMPNNRFLAERTGGTYSTLKVQPAELEDSGVYFCASSQESYPLSTDTQYFGPGTRLTVL.

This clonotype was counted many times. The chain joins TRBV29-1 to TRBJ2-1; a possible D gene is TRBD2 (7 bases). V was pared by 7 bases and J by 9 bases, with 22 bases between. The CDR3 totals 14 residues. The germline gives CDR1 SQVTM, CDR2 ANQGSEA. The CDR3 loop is CSEGGGGGFGEQFF. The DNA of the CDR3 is TGCAGCGAGGGCGGAGGGGGAGGGTTCGGTGAGCAGTTCTTC.

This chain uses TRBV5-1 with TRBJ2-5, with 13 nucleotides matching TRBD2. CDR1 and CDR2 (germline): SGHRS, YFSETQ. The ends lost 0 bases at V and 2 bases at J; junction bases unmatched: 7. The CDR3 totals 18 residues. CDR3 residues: CASSLVDRLAGGQETQYF. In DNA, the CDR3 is TGCGCCAGCAGCTTGGTGGACCGACTAGCGGGGGGACAAGAGACCCAGTACTTC.

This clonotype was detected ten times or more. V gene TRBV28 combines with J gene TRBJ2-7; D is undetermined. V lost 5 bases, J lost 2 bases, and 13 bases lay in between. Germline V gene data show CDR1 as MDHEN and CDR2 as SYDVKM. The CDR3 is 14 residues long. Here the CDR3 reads CASSPLSGAYEQYV. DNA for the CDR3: TGTGCCAGCAGTCCCCTGTCAGGCGCCTACGAGCAGTACGTC.

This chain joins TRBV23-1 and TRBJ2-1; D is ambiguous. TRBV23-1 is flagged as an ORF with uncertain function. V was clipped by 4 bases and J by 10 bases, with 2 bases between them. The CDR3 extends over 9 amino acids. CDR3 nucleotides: TGCGCCAGCAGTCTGGAGCAGTTCTTC. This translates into CASSLEQFF.

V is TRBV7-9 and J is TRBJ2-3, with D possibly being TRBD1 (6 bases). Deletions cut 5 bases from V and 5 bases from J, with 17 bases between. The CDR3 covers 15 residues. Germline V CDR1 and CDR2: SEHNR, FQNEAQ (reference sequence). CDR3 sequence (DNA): TGTGCCAGCAGCGAACGGGACAACCACCGAGATACGCAGTATTTT. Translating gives CASSERDNHRDTQYF.